This TCR beta chain was obtained from a study of blood T cell repertoires in COVID-19. Original analysis: Researchers report that nucleated cell counts were estimated from reference gene primer amplification. Using immunoSEQ multiplex PCR, the repertoire was profiled, and TCRdb retains in-frame clones only, with some absent. The V and J calls and clone size come from that table; D and trimming were worked out from the DNA. The table shows roughly 140,000 clones, with over 60% occurring only once. The germline V gene encodes CDR1 SGHRS and CDR2 YFSETQ. The V end lost 0 bases, the J end lost 3 bases, and 6 bases lay between the germline ends. The CDR3 length is 13 residues.

The specimen sequenced was peripheral blood. This receptor was taken from a woman of 80 years or more with acute or convalescent COVID-19. The rearrangement uses TRBV5-1 and TRBJ1-1, with unresolved D. DNA for the CDR3: TGCGCCAGCAGCTTGGGGGAGGACACTGAAGCTTTCTTT. Translating it yields CASSLGEDTEAFF.